Sequencing of this T cell receptor beta chain was carried out in a study of T cells after posttransplantation cyclophosphamide. Overall study results and limits: Tissue-infiltrating T cells from skin or gut overlapped little with blood T cells. After PTCy, TRB diversity resembled that of CNI/methotrexate controls. Donor-recipient repertoire similarity was low at 1-2 months, rising over year one.

TCRdb's table, derived via immunoSEQ multiplex PCR, lists solely in-frame clones and lacks some. This repertoire holds 30,000 to 40,000 clones, and none appear only once. V lost 3 bases to trimming and J lost 1 base; unmatched junction nucleotides: 6. The CDR3 is 16 residues long. Germline V lookup: CDR1 LNHDA, CDR2 SQIVND (reference sequence). This clone has ten or more counts. As yet, its antigen is unknown. This related bone marrow graft donor gave peripheral blood on the day of marrow donation. Sequencing input: PBMCs. This TCR came from a man in his fifties in good health, CMV-negative, and a related stem cell transplant donor. The rearrangement joins TRBV19 to TRBJ2-5; TRBD1 matches at 9 bases. Here the CDR3 DNA reads TGTGCCAGTAGTATCGGTATGACAGGGGGCCAAGAGACCCAGTACTTC. Its protein is CASSIGMTGGQETQYF.